This T cell receptor beta chain is from a study of blood T cells in healthy people across ages. Study-level findings and limits: As age increased, TCR beta diversity per million T cells fell in a roughly linear fashion.

PCR was performed a second time for about 7 to 11 cycles using a sample-barcoded 5' primer and a J-beta primer mix. MiXCR was run by TCRdb on the 5' RACE reads, yielding one entry per CDR3 protein. Of approximately 1.5 million distinct CDR3 sequences listed, 35% to 45% were seen once; the top ten hold 4%. The germline V gene encodes CDR1 MNHEY and CDR2 SVGEGT. CDR3 length: 10 residues. V lost 8 bases and J 4 bases, leaving 6 bases between the germline ends. The study drew donors from healthy Caucasian individuals in Russia aged about 6 to 95. At least 5 micrograms of total RNA were extracted per sample. Comments on this clonotype: No antigen is known for it.

The chain carries TRBV6-2 or TRBV6-3 and TRBJ2-7, with D uncertain. Sequencing was performed on blood. The origin of this receptor is a young woman in good health. CDR3 sequence: CASRQYEQYF. The CDR3, as DNA: TGTGCCAGCCGTCAGTACGAGCAGTACTTC.